Following are 15 T cell receptor beta chains from one sample sequenced in a study of cytomegalovirus exposure and HLA in healthy donors. The PCR had 60 Vbeta and 13 Jbeta primers. The method was immunoSEQ multiplex PCR; TCRdb's version includes in-frame clones alone and lacks a portion of them. The data hold roughly 170,000 clones, with almost 80% observed a single time. Sequencing used PBMCs. The receptor source for this set is a man aged 25 to 45 in good health and CMV-seronegative.

The CDR3 protein is CASSADWPENTIYF. The CDR3 DNA is TGTGCCAGCAGCGCAGATTGGCCCGAAAACACCATATATTTT. The chain combines TRBV9 with TRBJ1-3; D is uncertain. V lost 3 bases and J lost 6, with 13 bases in between. There are 14 residues in the CDR3. The germline gives CDR1 SGDLS, CDR2 YYNGEE.

This clone is a singleton in its sample. CDR3: CASSLAGTSGSSYNEQFF. CDR3 sequence (DNA): TGTGCCAGCAGCTTAGCCGGGACTAGCGGGAGTTCCTACAATGAGCAGTTCTTC. J is TRBJ2-1 and V is TRBV11-3; 14 bases are a match to TRBD2. Germline CDR1 reads SGHNT; CDR2 reads YENEEA. The ends lost 1 base at V and 1 base at J; junction bases unmatched: 3. The length of the CDR3 is 18 residues.

J is TRBJ2-2 and V is TRBV7-9, with a tentative D call TRBD1 (6 bases). V gave up 6 bases and J gave up 1 base, with 15 bases separating them. Looked up from germline, CDR1 is SEHNR and CDR2 is FQNEAQ (reference sequence). The CDR3 covers 16 residues. The CDR3 region has the DNA TGTGCCAGCAGTGGGGCCGGGACAATGAACACCGGGGAGCTGTTTTTT. Translating it yields CASSGAGTMNTGELFF.

The V gene is TRBV30, the J gene TRBJ2-5, with TRBD2 matching 7 bases. J lost 4 bases, V lost 1 base, and 6 bases had no gene match. CDR3 length: 14 amino acids. CDR1 GTSNPN and CDR2 SVGIG come from the germline V gene (reference sequence). DNA for the CDR3: TGTGCCTGGAGTGGGGAGGGCTTGGGAGAGACCCAGTACTTC. As protein: CAWSGEGLGETQYF.

The chain has TRBV6-4 and TRBJ2-3; weak D call: TRBD1 (5 bases). With 4 bases removed from V and 6 bases from J, the gap between germline ends came to 11 bases. Germline V gene data show CDR1 as MRHNA and CDR2 as SNTAGT. The CDR3 runs 13 residues. Here the CDR3 reads CASSGGPRDTQYF. CDR3 DNA sequence: TGTGCCAGCAGTGGGGGCCCGCGGGATACGCAGTATTTT.

The chain uses TRBV4-2 and TRBJ1-2; D uncertain. The germline CDR1 and CDR2 sequences are LGHNA and YNFKEQ. The CDR3 has 13 residues. The germline V and J ends were trimmed by 0 bases and 2 bases, with 4 bases remaining between them. DNA of the CDR3: TGTGCCAGCAGCCAAGATATAAACTATGGCTACACCTTC. Amino acids: CASSQDINYGYTF.

In its sample, this clone was seen a few times. The chain links TRBV11-2 to TRBJ1-2; the D gene is possibly TRBD1 (5 bases). The length of the CDR3 is 11 residues. The V and J ends lost 6 bases and 8 bases respectively, with 10 bases between them. CDR1 SGHAT and CDR2 FQNNGV come from the germline V gene. The CDR3 reads CASSKGLGYTF. The CDR3 DNA follows: TGTGCCAGCAGTAAGGGGTTGGGCTACACCTTC.

The J gene is TRBJ2-5, the V gene TRBV5-6; 12 nucleotides agree with TRBD2. There are 17 residues in the CDR3. Per germline, CDR1 SGHDT and CDR2 YYEEEE. Losses at the gene ends were 2 bases for V and 1 base for J; bases not matched to a gene: 6. DNA of the CDR3: TGTGCCAGCAGCTTTCGGTTGACTAGCGGGGGCCAAGAGACCCAGTACTTC. Its translation is CASSFRLTSGGQETQYF.

The CDR3 region is CASSSRDFPDEQFF. As DNA, the CDR3 is TGTGCCAGCAGCTCCCGGGACTTTCCAGATGAGCAGTTCTTC. This chain connects TRBV11-3 to TRBJ2-1; D possibly corresponds to TRBD2 (6 bases). The germline V gene encodes CDR1 SGHNT and CDR2 YENEEA. Trimming cost V 4 bases and J 8 bases, with 15 bases left between them. The CDR3 covers 14 residues.

V usage is TRBV29-1 and J usage is TRBJ2-5; D not resolved. CDR1 and CDR2 from the germline V gene are SQVTM and ANQGSEA. This CDR3 has 12 residues. Trimming removed 4 bases from V and 5 bases from J, with 11 bases in between. The DNA of the CDR3 is TGCAGCGTTGTTGAGGTTGGTGAGACCCAGTACTTC. It codes for CSVVEVGETQYF.

The rearrangement links TRBV10-1 to TRBJ2-1; possibly TRBD1 for D (6 bases). This CDR3 has 17 amino acids. Trimming stripped 5 bases from V and 3 bases from J, with 20 bases between. Looked up from germline, CDR1 is WNHNN and CDR2 is SYGVQD (reference sequence). The CDR3, as DNA: TGCGCCAGCAGTACACAGGGCTCCAGGGCCCTCTACAATGAGCAGTTCTTC. Translation gives CASSTQGSRALYNEQFF.

The chain uses TRBV19 and TRBJ1-3; tentative D call: TRBD1 (5 bases). This CDR3 contains 16 residues. The V end lost 5 bases, the J end lost 3 bases, and 17 bases lay between the germline ends. Germline CDR1 and CDR2: LNHDA and SQIVND (reference sequence). The CDR3 reads CASSDPGQVDGNTIYF. The CDR3 bases are TGTGCCAGTAGTGACCCCGGACAAGTTGATGGAAACACCATATATTTT.

The gene calls are TRBV19 and TRBJ1-5, with a possible D match to TRBD1 (6 bases). The V end lost 3 bases, the J end lost 7 bases, and 16 bases lay between the germline ends. The CDR3 has 15 residues. The germline V gene encodes CDR1 LNHDA and CDR2 SQIVND (reference sequence). The chain's CDR3 is CASSIVAGAGQPQHF. In DNA form, the CDR3 reads TGTGCCAGTAGTATTGTCGCGGGGGCTGGGCAGCCCCAGCATTTT.

The CDR3 coding sequence is TGCGCCAGCAGCTCCCCCCCAGGTGCGATGAACACTGAAGCTTTCTTT. Protein product: CASSSPPGAMNTEAFF. V gene TRBV5-1 combines with J gene TRBJ1-1; D not certain. Trimming removed 3 bases from V and 0 bases from J, with 15 bases in between. The germline gives CDR1 SGHRS, CDR2 YFSETQ. CDR3 length: 16 residues.

CDR3 DNA sequence: TGTGCCAGCAGCTTAGGACAGGGAAGCACTGAAGCTTTCTTT. Encoded protein: CASSLGQGSTEAFF. This chain joins TRBV11-3 and TRBJ1-1; 7 bases fit TRBD1. CDR3 length equals 14 residues. Losses at the gene ends were 1 base for V and 4 bases for J; bases not matched to a gene: 3. Per germline, CDR1 SGHNT and CDR2 YENEEA.